Listed here is a single TCR beta chain. The record originates from a study of OX40 agonist ivuxolimab in advanced cancers. About the study: Patients' therapy was ivuxolimab, an antibody that acts as an agonist of OX40 (CD134).

V lost 3 bases to trimming and J lost 2 bases, with 13 bases between them. Germline V gives CDR1 SGHTA, CDR2 FQGTGA. The CDR3 covers 15 residues. Produced via immunoSEQ multiplex PCR; TCRdb's table is partial and in-frame only. The table records some 74,000 clones, about 82% of them present only once. This clonotype was sampled from an adult with an advanced solid tumor such as melanoma, head and neck, liver or kidney cancer. This chain links TRBV7-3 with TRBJ2-5, with a tentative D call TRBD2 (6 bases). The sample was CD4+ or CD8+ T cells sorted from blood, taken in a trial of the OX40 agonist ivuxolimab. The CDR3 DNA follows: TGTGCCAGCAGCTTTTGGCCTAGCGCACAAGAGACCCAGTACTTC. It is translated as CASSFWPSAQETQYF.